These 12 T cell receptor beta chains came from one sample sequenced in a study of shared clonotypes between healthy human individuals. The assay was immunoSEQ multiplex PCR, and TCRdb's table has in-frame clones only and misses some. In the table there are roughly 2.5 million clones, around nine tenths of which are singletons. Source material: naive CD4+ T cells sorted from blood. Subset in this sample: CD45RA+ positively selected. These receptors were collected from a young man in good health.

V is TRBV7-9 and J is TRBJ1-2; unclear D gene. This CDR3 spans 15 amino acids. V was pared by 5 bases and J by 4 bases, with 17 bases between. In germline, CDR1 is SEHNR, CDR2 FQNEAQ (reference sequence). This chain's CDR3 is CASSPPGRTLYGYTF. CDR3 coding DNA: TGTGCCAGCAGCCCCCCCGGCAGGACCCTCTATGGCTACACCTTC.

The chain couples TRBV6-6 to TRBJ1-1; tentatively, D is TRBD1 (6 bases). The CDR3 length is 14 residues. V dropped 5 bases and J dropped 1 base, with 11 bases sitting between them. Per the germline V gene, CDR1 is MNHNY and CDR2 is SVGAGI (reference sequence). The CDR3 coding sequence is TGTGCCAGCAGTCCGGGGACATCGAACACTGAAGCTTTCTTT. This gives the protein CASSPGTSNTEAFF.

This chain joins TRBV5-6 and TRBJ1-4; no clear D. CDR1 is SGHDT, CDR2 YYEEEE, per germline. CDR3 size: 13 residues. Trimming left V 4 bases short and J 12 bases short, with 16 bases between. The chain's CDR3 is CASSTGPKRELFF. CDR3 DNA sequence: TGTGCCAGCAGCACCGGACCTAAACGAGAACTGTTTTTT.

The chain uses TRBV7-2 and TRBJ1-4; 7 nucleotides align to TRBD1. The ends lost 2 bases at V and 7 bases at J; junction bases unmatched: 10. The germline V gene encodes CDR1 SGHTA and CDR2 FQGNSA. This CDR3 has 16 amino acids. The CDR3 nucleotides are TGTGCCAGCAGCTTAAACCCCGCAGGGGGAGGTGAAAAACTGTTTTTT. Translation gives CASSLNPAGGGEKLFF. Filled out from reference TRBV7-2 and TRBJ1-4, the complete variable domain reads GAGVSQSPSNKVTEKGKDVELRCDPISGHTALYWYRQSLGQGLEFLIYFQGNSAPDKSGLPSDRFSAERTGGSVSTLTIQRTQQEDSAVYLCASSLNPAGGGEKLFFGSGTQLSVL.

Here the CDR3 DNA reads TGTGCCAGCAGCCTGCGGAGAGGGTTCACAGATACGCAGTATTTT. Protein sequence: CASSLRRGFTDTQYF. The chain is built from TRBV27 and TRBJ2-3; tentatively, D is TRBD2 (5 bases). The germline V gene has CDR1 MNHEY and CDR2 SMNVEV (reference sequence). The V and J ends lost 6 bases and 2 bases respectively, with 15 bases between them. CDR3 size: 15 residues.

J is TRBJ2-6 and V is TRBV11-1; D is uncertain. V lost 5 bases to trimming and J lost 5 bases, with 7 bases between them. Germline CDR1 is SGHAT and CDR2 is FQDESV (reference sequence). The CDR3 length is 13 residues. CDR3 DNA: TGTGCCAGCAGCCTTGGGTGGGCCAACGTCCTGACTTTC. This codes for CASSLGWANVLTF.

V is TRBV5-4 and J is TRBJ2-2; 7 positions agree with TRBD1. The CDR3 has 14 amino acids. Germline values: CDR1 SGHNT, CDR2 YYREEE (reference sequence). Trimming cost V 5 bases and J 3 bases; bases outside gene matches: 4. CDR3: CASRPGQYTGELFF. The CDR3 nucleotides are TGTGCCAGCAGGCCGGGACAGTACACCGGGGAGCTGTTTTTT.

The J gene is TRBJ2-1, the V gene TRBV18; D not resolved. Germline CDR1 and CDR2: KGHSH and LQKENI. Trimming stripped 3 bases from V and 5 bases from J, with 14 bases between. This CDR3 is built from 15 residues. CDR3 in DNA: TGTGCCAGCTCACCGCGGAGTCCGATCGACAATGAGCAGTTCTTC. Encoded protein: CASSPRSPIDNEQFF. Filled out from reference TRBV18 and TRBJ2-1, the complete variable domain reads NAGVMQNPRHLVRRRGQEARLRCSPMKGHSHVYWYRQLPEEGLKFMVYLQKENIIDESGMPKERFSAEFPKEGPSILRIQQVVRGDSAAYFCASSPRSPIDNEQFFGPGTRLTVL.

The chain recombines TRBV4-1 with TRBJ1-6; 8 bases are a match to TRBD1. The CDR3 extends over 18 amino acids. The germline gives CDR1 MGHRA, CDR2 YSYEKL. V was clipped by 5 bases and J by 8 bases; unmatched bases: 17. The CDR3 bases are TGCGCCAGCAGCAACGGTGACAGGGGAGTAAAGGGCGATTCACCCCTCCACTTT. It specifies CASSNGDRGVKGDSPLHF.

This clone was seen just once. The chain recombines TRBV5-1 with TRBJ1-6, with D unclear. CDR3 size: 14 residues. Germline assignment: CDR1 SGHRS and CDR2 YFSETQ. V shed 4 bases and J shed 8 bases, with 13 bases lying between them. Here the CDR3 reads CASSPTTPDSPLHF. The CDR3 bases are TGCGCCAGCAGCCCGACCACCCCAGATTCACCCCTCCACTTT.

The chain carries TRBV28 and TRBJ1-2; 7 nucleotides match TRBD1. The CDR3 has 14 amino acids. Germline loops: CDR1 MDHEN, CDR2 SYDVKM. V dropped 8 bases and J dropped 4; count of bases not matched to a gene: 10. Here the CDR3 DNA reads TGTGCCAGCGCTATTCCGGGACAGATCTATGGCTACACCTTC. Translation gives CASAIPGQIYGYTF.

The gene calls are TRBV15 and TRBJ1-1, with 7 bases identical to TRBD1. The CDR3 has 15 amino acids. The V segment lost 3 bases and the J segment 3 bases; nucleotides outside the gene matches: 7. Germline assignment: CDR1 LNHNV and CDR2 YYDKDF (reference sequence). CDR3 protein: CATSSRDSGYTEAFF. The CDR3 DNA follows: TGTGCCACCAGCAGCCGGGACAGCGGGTACACTGAAGCTTTCTTT. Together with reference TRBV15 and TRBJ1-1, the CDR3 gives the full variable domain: DAMVIQNPRYQVTQFGKPVTLSCSQTLNHNVMYWYQQKSSQAPKLLFHYYDKDFNNEADTPDNFQSRRPNTSFCFLDIRSPGLGDTAMYLCATSSRDSGYTEAFFGQGTRLTVV.